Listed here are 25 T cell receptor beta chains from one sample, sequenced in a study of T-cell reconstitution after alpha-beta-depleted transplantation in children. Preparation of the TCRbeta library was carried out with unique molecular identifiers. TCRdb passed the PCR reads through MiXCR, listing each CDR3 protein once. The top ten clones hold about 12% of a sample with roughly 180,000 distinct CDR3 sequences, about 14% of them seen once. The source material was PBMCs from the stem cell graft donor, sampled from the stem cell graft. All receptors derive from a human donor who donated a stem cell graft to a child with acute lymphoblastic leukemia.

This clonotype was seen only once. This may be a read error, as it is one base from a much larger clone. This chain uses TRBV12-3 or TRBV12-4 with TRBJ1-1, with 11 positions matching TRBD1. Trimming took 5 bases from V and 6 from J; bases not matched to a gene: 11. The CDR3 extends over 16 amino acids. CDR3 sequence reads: CASSPRTGGWVPEAFF. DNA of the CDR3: TGTGCCAGCAGTCCGCGGACAGGGGGCTGGGTCCCTGAAGCTTTCTTT.

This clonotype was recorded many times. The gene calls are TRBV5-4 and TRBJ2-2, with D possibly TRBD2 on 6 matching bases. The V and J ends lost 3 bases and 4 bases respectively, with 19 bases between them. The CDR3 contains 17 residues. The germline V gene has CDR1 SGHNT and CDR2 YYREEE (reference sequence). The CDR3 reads CASSSSGLAGRTGELFF. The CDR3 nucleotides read TGTGCCAGCAGCTCCTCTGGGCTGGCGGGGCGCACCGGGGAGCTGTTTTTT.

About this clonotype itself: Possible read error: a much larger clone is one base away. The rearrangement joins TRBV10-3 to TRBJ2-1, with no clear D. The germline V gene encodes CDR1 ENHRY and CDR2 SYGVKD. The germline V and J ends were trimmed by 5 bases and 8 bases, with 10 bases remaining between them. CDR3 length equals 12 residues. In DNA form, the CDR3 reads TGTGCCATCAGTAAGGGTGGCGATGAGCAGTTCTTC. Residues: CAISKGGDEQFF.

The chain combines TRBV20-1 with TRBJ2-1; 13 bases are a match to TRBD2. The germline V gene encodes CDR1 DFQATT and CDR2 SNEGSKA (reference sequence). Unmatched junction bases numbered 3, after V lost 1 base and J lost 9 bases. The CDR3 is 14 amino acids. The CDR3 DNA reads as TGCAGTGCTAGAGCGGGACTAGCGGGATTTGAGCAGTTCTTC. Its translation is CSARAGLAGFEQFF.

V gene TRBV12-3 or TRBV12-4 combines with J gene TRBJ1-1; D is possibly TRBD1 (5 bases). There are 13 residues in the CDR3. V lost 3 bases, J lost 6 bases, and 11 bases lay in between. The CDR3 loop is CASSLTVLSEAFF. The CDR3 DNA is TGTGCCAGCAGTTTGACAGTTTTATCTGAAGCTTTCTTT.

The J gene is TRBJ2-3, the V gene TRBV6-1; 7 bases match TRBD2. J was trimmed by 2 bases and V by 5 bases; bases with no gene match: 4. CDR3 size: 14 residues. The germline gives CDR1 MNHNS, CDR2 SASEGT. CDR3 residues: CASSPGLPTDTQYF. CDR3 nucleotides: TGTGCCAGCAGTCCGGGACTACCCACAGATACGCAGTATTTT.

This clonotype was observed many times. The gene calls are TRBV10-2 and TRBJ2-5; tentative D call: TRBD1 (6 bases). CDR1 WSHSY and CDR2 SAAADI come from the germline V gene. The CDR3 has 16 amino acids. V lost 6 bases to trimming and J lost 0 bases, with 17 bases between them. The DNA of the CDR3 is TGCGCCAGCAGGACGGGACAACCTTCGTACCAAGAGACCCAGTACTTC. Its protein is CASRTGQPSYQETQYF.

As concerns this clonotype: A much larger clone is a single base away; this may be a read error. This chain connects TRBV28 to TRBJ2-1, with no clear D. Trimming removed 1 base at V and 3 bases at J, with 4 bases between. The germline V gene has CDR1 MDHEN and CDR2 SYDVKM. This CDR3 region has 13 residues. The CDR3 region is CASSLSNYNEQFF. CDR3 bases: TGTGCCAGCAGTTTATCCAACTACAATGAGCAGTTCTTC.

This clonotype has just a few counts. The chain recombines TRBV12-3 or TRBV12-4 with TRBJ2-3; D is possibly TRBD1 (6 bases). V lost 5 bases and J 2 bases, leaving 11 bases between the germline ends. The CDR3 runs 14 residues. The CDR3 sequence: CASSDRTPTDTQYF. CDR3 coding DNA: TGTGCCAGCAGTGACAGGACGCCCACAGATACGCAGTATTTT.

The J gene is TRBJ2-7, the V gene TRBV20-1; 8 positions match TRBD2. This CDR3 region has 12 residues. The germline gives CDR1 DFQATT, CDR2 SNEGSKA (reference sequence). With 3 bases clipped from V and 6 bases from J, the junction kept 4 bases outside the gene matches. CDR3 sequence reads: CSASPGRAEQYF. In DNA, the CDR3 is TGCAGTGCTAGCCCCGGGAGGGCCGAGCAGTACTTC.

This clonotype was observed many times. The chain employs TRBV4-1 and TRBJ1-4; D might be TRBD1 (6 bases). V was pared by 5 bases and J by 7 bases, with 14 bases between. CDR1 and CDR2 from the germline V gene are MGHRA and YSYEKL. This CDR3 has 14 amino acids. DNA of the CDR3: TGCGCCAGCAGCGCACAGGGTCAGGTTGAAAAACTGTTTTTT. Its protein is CASSAQGQVEKLFF.

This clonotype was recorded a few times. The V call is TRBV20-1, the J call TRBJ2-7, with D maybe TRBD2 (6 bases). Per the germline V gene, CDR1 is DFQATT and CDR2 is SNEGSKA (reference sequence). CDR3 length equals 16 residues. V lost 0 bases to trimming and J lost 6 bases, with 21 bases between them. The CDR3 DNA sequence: TGCAGTGCTAGAGATTACAAGTCCGGGGGTCGGTCCGAGCAGTACTTC. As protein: CSARDYKSGGRSEQYF.

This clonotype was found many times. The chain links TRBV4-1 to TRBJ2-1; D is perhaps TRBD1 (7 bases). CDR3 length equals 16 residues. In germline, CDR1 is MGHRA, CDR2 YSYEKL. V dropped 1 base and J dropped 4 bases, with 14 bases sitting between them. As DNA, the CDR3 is TGCGCCAGCAGCCAAGTTGCGGGACAGCAGTACAATGAGCAGTTCTTC. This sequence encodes CASSQVAGQQYNEQFF.

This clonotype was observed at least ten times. CDR3 residues: CSARDQGSNTEAFF. The CDR3 coding sequence is TGCAGTGCTAGAGATCAGGGGTCGAACACTGAAGCTTTCTTT. The V call is TRBV20-1, the J call TRBJ1-1; D possibly corresponds to TRBD1 (6 bases). The CDR3 sequence is 14 residues long. The germline V and J ends were trimmed by 0 bases and 1 base, with 9 bases remaining between them. Germline V gives CDR1 DFQATT, CDR2 SNEGSKA (reference sequence).

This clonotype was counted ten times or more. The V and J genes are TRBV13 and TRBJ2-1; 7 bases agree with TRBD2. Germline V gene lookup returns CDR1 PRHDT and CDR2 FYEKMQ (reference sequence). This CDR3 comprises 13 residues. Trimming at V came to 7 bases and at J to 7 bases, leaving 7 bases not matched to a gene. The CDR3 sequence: CASKVEAGNEQFF. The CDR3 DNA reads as TGTGCCAGCAAGGTAGAAGCGGGGAATGAGCAGTTCTTC.

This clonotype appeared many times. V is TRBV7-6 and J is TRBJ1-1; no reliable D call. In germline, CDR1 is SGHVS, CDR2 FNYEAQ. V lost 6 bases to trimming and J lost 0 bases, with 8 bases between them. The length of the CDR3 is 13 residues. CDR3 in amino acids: CASRERLNTEAFF. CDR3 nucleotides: TGTGCCAGCAGGGAACGGTTGAACACTGAAGCTTTCTTT. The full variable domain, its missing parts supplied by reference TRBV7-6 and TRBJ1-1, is GAGVSQSPRYKVTKRGQDVALRCDPISGHVSLYWYRQALGQGPEFLTYFNYEAQQDKSGLPNDRFSAERPEGSISTLTIQRTEQRDSAMYRCASRERLNTEAFFGQGTRLTVV.

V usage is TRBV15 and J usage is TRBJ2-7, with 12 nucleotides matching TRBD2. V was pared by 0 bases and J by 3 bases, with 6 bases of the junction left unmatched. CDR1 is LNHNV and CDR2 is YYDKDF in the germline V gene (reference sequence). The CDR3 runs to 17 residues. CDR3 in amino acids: CATSRDWTSGVVYEQYF. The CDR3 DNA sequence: TGTGCCACCAGCAGAGACTGGACTAGCGGGGTAGTCTACGAGCAGTACTTC.

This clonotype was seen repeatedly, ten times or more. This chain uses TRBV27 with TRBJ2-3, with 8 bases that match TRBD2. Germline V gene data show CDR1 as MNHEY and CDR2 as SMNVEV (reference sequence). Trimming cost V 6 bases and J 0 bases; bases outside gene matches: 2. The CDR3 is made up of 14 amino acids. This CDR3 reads CASRPSGSTDTQYF. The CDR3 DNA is TGTGCCAGCAGGCCTAGCGGGAGCACAGATACGCAGTATTTT.

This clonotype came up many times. The CDR3 DNA reads TGTGCCATCAGTGAGGGTTTAAGGACTAGCGGGAGGAACGGCGAGCAGTACTTC. Translation: CAISEGLRTSGRNGEQYF. This sequence joins TRBV10-3 and TRBJ2-7, with TRBD2 matching over 14 bases. The length of the CDR3 is 18 residues. Losses at the gene ends were 2 bases for V and 6 bases for J; bases not matched to a gene: 12. Germline-derived CDR1 and CDR2 are ENHRY and SYGVKD.

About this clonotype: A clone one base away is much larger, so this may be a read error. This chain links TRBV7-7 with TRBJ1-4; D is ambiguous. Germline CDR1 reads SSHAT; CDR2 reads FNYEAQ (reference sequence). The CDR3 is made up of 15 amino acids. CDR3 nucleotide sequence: TGTGCTAGCAGCCGGATACGAGGCACTAATGAAAAACTGTTTTTT. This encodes CASSRIRGTNEKLFF.

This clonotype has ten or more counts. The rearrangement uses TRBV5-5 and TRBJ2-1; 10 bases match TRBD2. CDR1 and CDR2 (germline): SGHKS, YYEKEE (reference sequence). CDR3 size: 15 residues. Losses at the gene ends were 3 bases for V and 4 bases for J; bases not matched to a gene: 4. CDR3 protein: CASSSSGGHYNEQFF. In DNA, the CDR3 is TGTGCCAGCAGCTCTAGCGGGGGACATTACAATGAGCAGTTCTTC. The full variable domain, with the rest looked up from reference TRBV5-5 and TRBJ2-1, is DAGVTQSPTHLIKTRGQQVTLRCSPISGHKSVSWYQQVLGQGPQFIFQYYEKEERGRGNFPDRFSARQFPNYSSELNVNALLLGDSALYLCASSSSGGHYNEQFFGPGTRLTVL.

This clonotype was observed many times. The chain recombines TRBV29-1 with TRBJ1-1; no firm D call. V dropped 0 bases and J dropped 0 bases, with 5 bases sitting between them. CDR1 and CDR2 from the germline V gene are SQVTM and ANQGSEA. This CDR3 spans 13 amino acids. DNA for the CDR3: TGCAGCGTTGAAGAAAGGGTGAACACTGAAGCTTTCTTT. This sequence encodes CSVEERVNTEAFF. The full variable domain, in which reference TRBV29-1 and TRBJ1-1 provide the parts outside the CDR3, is SAVISQKPSRDICQRGTSLTIQCQVDSQVTMMFWYRQQPGQSLTLIATANQGSEATYESGFVIDKFPISRPNLTFSTLTVSNMSPEDSSIYLCSVEERVNTEAFFGQGTRLTVV.

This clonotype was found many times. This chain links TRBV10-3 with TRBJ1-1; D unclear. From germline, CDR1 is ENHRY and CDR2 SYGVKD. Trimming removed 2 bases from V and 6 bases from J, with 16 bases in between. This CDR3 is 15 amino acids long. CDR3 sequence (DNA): TGTGCCATCAGTGAGCAAGGACGTTTCTTGTCTGAAGCTTTCTTT. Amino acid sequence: CAISEQGRFLSEAFF.

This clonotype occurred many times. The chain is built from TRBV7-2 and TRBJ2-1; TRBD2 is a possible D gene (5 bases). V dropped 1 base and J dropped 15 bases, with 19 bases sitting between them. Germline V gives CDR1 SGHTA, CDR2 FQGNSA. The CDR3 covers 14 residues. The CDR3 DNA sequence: TGTGCCAGCAGCTTAGTAAGCCGACTGGGCGAGGGGTTCTTC. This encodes CASSLVSRLGEGFF.

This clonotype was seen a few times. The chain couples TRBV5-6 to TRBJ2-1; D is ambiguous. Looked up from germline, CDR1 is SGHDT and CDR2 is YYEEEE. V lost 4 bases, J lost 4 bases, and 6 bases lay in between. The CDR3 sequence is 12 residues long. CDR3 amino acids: CASSPRYNEQFF. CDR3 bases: TGTGCCAGCAGCCCTAGATACAATGAGCAGTTCTTC.